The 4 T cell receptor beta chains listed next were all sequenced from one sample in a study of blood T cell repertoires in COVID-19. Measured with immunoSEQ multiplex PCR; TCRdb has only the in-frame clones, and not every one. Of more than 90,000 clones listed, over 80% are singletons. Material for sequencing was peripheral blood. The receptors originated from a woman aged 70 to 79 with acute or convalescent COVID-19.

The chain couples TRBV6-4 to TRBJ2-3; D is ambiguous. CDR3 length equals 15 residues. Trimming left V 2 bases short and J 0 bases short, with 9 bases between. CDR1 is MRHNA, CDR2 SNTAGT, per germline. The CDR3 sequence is CASSDTKGSTDTQYF. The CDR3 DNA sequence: TGTGCCAGCAGTGACACTAAAGGCAGCACAGATACGCAGTATTTT.

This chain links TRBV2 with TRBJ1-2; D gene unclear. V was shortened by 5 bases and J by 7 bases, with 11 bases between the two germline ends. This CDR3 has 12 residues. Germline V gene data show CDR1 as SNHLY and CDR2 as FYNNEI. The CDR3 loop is CASSLLRGGYTF. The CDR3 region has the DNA TGTGCCAGCAGTCTCCTGCGCGGTGGCTACACCTTC. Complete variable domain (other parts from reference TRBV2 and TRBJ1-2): EPEVTQTPSHQVTQMGQEVILRCVPISNHLYFYWYRQILGQKVEFLVSFYNNEISEKSEIFDDQFSVERPDGSNFTLKIRSTKLEDSAMYFCASSLLRGGYTFGSGTRLTVV.

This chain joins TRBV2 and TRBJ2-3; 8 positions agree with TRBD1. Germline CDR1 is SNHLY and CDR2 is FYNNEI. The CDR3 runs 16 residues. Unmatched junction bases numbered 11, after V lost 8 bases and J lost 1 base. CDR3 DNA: TGTGCCAGCGATATCCAGGGGGCGCAGGGCACAGATACGCAGTATTTT. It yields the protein CASDIQGAQGTDTQYF.

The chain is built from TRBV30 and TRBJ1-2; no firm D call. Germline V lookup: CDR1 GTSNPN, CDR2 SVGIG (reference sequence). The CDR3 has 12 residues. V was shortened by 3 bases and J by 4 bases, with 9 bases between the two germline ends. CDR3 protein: CAWRPNSYGYTF. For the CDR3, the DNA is TGTGCCTGGAGACCGAACAGCTATGGCTACACCTTC.